Presented here are 9 T cell receptor beta chains from one specimen sequenced in a study of cytomegalovirus exposure and HLA in healthy donors (dated by TCRdb to the late 2010s). The library relied on the immunoSEQ multiplex PCR assay. For the multiplex PCR, a mixture combining 60 forward primers for TCR Vbeta segments and 13 reverse primers for TCR Jbeta segments was used. TCRdb carries this immuneACCESS record with in-frame sequences only. Its versions omit some clonotypes, under half of them owing to an unresolved V gene in the studies checked, with the rest unexplained. This sample holds over 120,000 clones; roughly 77% were observed only once. The ten largest make up about 4% of the sample. The sequenced sample consisted of PBMCs. The receptors derive from a male donor in good health and CMV-seronegative.

This chain joins TRBV12-5 and TRBJ2-3; D is undetermined. CDR1 and CDR2 (germline): LGHNT, FRNRAP. CDR3 length equals 16 residues. The ends were cut back, 8 bases at V and 0 bases at J, with 18 bases in the middle. The chain's CDR3 is CASRHLTGPSTDTQYF. The DNA of the CDR3 is TGTGCTAGTCGACACCTCACTGGCCCTAGCACAGATACGCAGTATTTT.

The chain recombines TRBV19 with TRBJ1-1, with D possibly matching TRBD1 (5 bases). Germline lookup yields CDR1 LNHDA and CDR2 SQIVND (reference sequence). V was cut by 6 bases and J by 5 bases, with 13 bases left in between. This CDR3 is built from 13 residues. Here the CDR3 DNA reads TGTGCCAGTAGCCCGGCGGGGGGGACTGAAGCTTTCTTT. Translating gives CASSPAGGTEAFF.

This clone came up once. V usage is TRBV10-3 and J usage is TRBJ2-2; 8 bases are a match to TRBD1. Looked up from germline, CDR1 is ENHRY and CDR2 is SYGVKD. The length of the CDR3 is 13 residues. V was clipped by 6 bases and J by 7 bases; unmatched bases: 4. The CDR3 region is CAISDRGSGELFF. CDR3 coding DNA: TGTGCCATCAGCGACAGGGGCAGCGGGGAGCTGTTTTTT.

CDR3 sequence (DNA): TGCGCCAGCAGCGTGGGACAGGGCGCGAACACTGAAGCTTTCTTT. This gives the protein CASSVGQGANTEAFF. This chain links TRBV5-1 with TRBJ1-1, with 9 bases matching TRBD1. The CDR3 totals 15 residues. Germline lookup yields CDR1 SGHRS and CDR2 YFSETQ. V lost 4 bases, J lost 1 base, and 5 bases stayed unmatched.

This rearrangement joins TRBV19 to TRBJ2-7; weak D call: TRBD2 (5 bases). This CDR3 contains 14 residues. V was shortened by 7 bases and J by 1 base, with 14 bases between the two germline ends. Per the germline V gene, CDR1 is LNHDA and CDR2 is SQIVND (reference sequence). The CDR3 DNA follows: TGTGCCAGTACCTCCTTCCCGGGATCCTACGAGCAGTACTTC. It codes for CASTSFPGSYEQYF.

The chain carries TRBV27 and TRBJ1-2, with D tentatively TRBD1 (6 bases). The V and J ends lost 6 bases and 4 bases respectively, with 12 bases between them. Germline CDR1 and CDR2: MNHEY and SMNVEV (reference sequence). This CDR3 has 13 residues. The CDR3 nucleotides read TGTGCCAGCAGAAGGACAGCCGTCTATGGCTACACCTTC. Protein product: CASRRTAVYGYTF.

J is TRBJ1-1 and V is TRBV7-9; 7 bases are a match to TRBD1. The CDR3 sequence is 17 residues long. The V gene's germline CDR1 is SEHNR and CDR2 FQNEAQ (reference sequence). The V segment lost 5 bases and the J segment 0 bases; nucleotides outside the gene matches: 12. The DNA of the CDR3 is TGTGCCAGCAGCCCATCCCTCGGGACAGACATGAACACTGAAGCTTTCTTT. Protein sequence: CASSPSLGTDMNTEAFF.

The chain combines TRBV30 with TRBJ1-4; 10 nucleotides match TRBD1. The CDR3 runs to 15 residues. Germline V lookup: CDR1 GTSNPN, CDR2 SVGIG (reference sequence). With V trimmed by 5 bases and J by 5 bases, 8 bases remained unmatched. Here the CDR3 DNA reads TGTGCCTGGGCTTTACCGGGACAGGGGAATGAAAAACTGTTTTTT. The encoded protein is CAWALPGQGNEKLFF.

The table lists this clone with a few counts. The chain has TRBV4-2 and TRBJ2-3; TRBD2 is a possible D gene (6 bases). Trimming stripped 0 bases from V and 1 base from J, with 14 bases between. The CDR3 is 17 residues long. The germline V gene has CDR1 LGHNA and CDR2 YNFKEQ. In DNA, the CDR3 is TGTGCCAGCAGCCAAGATCCCCCTGAGCGGGGCACAGATACGCAGTATTTT. Its protein is CASSQDPPERGTDTQYF.